This T cell receptor (beta chain) was identified in a study of blood T cell repertoires in COVID-19 (dated by TCRdb to about 2020). In terms of the full investigation: The collaborator samples originated in the United States, Italy and Spain and spanned the acute and convalescent phases of COVID-19. The material from the prospective study consisted of cDNA or gDNA derived from T cells, B-cell-depleted T cells, or PBMCs. Deeply sampled blood TCRbeta repertoires from subjects exposed to, actively infected with, or recovered from COVID-19 were included in the dataset. A freely available public database, intended as a resource for researchers studying the immune response to SARS-CoV-2, is where the repertoires were released. Samples were obtained from the ongoing ImmuneRACE study (first 160 participants) and from 1,200 or so subjects provided by 6 global collaborators. Nearly every sample came with metadata listing a de-identified subject ID, COVID-19 status, age in years and sex. Where available, HLA class I and class II types were taken from metadata supplied by the sample provider and were not determined by assay-based typing.

This clone has just one count. Which antigen it targets is not known. No base quality values were provided; no much bigger clone lies one nucleotide off. The immunoSEQ Assay, a bias-controlled multiplex PCR, was used to amplify TCRbeta CDR3 regions from genomic DNA. Turning to the authors' computational methods: The number of nucleated cells in each sample was estimated from the amplification of reference gene primers within the assay. To quantify the absolute abundance of each unique TCRbeta CDR3 rearrangement, sequence reads were collapsed and filtered. For each sample, productive Simpson clonality was calculated as the square root of Simpson's diversity index over productive rearrangements. The table comes from immuneACCESS by way of TCRdb, which keeps in-frame sequences with V and J called. Part of the clones is missing from these tables; in studies checked, under half for an unresolved V gene and the rest for unknown reasons. V and J calls and clone size are as listed in that table; D and trimming were resolved from the DNA. This sample is represented by more than 250,000 clones; just under 90% of them were singletons. The ten largest clones represent approximately 6.5% of the sample.

The full study reports these points: The quantity of clinical and demographic metadata differed by source and by participant and was supplied without curation.

One collaborating source in Seattle enrolled patients during active infection and followed them longitudinally through the course of disease. The collaborating institutions used their own protocols to collect whole blood in K2EDTA tubes. For TCRbeta analysis, collaborators shipped samples in one of three forms: frozen whole blood, isolated PBMCs, or DNA extracted from either of those sample types. From the cysteine through the phenylalanine, the CDR3 covers 16 amino acids. The DNA shown is the 48-base CDR3, in frame from base 1. Based on the germline V gene, the CDR1 and CDR2 sequences are SGDLS and YYNGEE. After removal of 0 bases from V and 5 bases from J, the junction retains 8 bases not matched to a gene.

The specimen sequenced was peripheral blood. This sequence was found in a woman aged 45-65 years with COVID-19, enrolled during active disease. Here the chain combines TRBV9 and TRBJ2-5; 9 bases in between match TRBD2. The encoded CDR3 is CASSVVGSGSLETQYF. Read as DNA, the sequence is TGTGCCAGCAGCGTAGTGGGTAGCGGGAGCCTTGAGACCCAGTACTTC.